This T cell receptor beta chain is drawn from a study of post-analysis software for immune sequencing data. Study-level findings and limits: Higher frequency in patients than in controls was seen for roughly five TRBV segments, with TRBV5-6, TRBV5-1 and TRBV20-1 among them. By F measure, samples from a shared preparation batch strongly co-clustered. Patients with multiple sclerosis recorded significantly lower normalized Chao1 diversity than controls, the study found.

The CDR3 is made up of 15 amino acids. Germline V lookup: CDR1 SQVTM, CDR2 ANQGSEA. In the case of this clonotype: The antigen remains unidentified. This may stem from a read error, because a much larger clone lies one nucleotide away.

The TCR beta cDNA libraries carried unique molecular identifiers. Once roughly 0.9 to 11 million T cells were used, approximately 520,000 cDNA molecules resulted. TCRdb itself ran the PCR reads through MiXCR, one entry per CDR3 protein. The data show hundreds of thousands of distinct CDR3 sequences, with 30% seen just once and around 0.55% held by the top ten. V is TRBV29-1 and J is TRBJ2-7; 7 nucleotides agree with TRBD1. The sequence came from a girl aged 10 to 17 with multiple sclerosis. The specimen was blood. The CDR3 sequence: CRVAAPGQSSYEQYF. CDR3 nucleotides: TGCCGCGTTGCTGCTCCGGGACAGAGTTCCTACGAGCAGTACTTC.